This T cell receptor beta chain originates from a study of T cell repertoires in cytomegalovirus infection. Study background: CMV infection and matching HLA type were both indicated by public TCR beta signatures.

Study-level points and caveats: Pooled public TCR beta family frequency picked out CMV carriers with the relevant HLA. In two of eight donors, the top clonotype was HLA-C-restricted CMV-specific.

Each CDR3 protein is one row after TCRdb ran MiXCR on the reads. This sample has about 450,000 distinct CDR3 sequences, with approximately 30% found just once. For this clonotype: The antigen remains undetermined.

The CDR3 loop spans 13 amino acids. Germline-derived CDR1 and CDR2 are SGHAT and FQNNGV. V was clipped by 5 bases and J by 8 bases, with 12 bases between them. The sample comprised PBMCs. The rearrangement joins TRBV11-2 to TRBJ1-4, with a possible D match to TRBD1 (6 bases). The sequence was obtained from a human donor in good health (CMV status not recorded). Some clones in this sample may be carry-over from other donors' samples. The CDR3, as DNA: TGTGCCAGCAGCCCAGGGGTAGGGGAAAAACTGTTTTTT. Translating it yields CASSPGVGEKLFF.